These T cell receptor beta chains were read from a single sample in a study of OX40 agonist ivuxolimab in advanced cancers. Profiled with immunoSEQ multiplex PCR; TCRdb holds only in-frame clones, not every one. The sample has roughly 70,000 clones, 88% seen once. Specimen: CD4+ or CD8+ T cells sorted from blood, collected in a trial of the OX40 agonist ivuxolimab. These receptors all come from an adult with an advanced solid tumor such as melanoma, head and neck, liver or kidney cancer. Each CDR3 is given with its conserved first and last residue. Each record gives: D gene, J gene, V gene, CDR3 DNA, CDR3 protein. D genes are given only for firm matches.

>NA|TRBJ2-7|TRBV6-1
TGTGCCAGCAGTGAAGCGCTTCGGGCACCCAGCTCCTACGAGCAGTACTTC
CASSEALRAPSSYEQYF
>NA|TRBJ1-5|TRBV7-8
TGTGCCAGCAGCTTAGCAGGAGAGGGGAATCAGCCCCAGCATTTT
CASSLAGEGNQPQHF
>NA|TRBJ2-4|TRBV5-1
TGCGCCAGCAGCTTGGCAACAGAAAACATTCAGTACTTC
CASSLATENIQYF
>TRBD1|TRBJ1-4|TRBV5-5
TGTGCCAGCAGCTCCCCGGGACAGGGAGGTGAAAAACTGTTTTTT
CASSSPGQGGEKLFF
>TRBD1|TRBJ2-5|TRBV6-5
TGTGCCAGCAGCCCACAGGGGGTCAGGCAAGAGACCCAGTACTTC
CASSPQGVRQETQYF
>TRBD1|TRBJ1-1|TRBV23-1
TGCGCCAGCAGTCAATTCGGACAGGGCCGGACTGAAGCTTTCTTT
CASSQFGQGRTEAFF
>NA|TRBJ1-1|TRBV5-1
TGCGCCAGCGGCGGCGGTGGGGGGATGACTGAAGCTTTCTTT
CASGGGGGMTEAFF
>NA|TRBJ1-3|TRBV11-2
TGTGCCAGCAGCTTACGGAGGTCTGGAAACACCATATATTTT
CASSLRRSGNTIYF
>NA|TRBJ2-5|TRBV5-8
TGTGCCAGCAGCCTCAGACAGCATGAAGGACAAGAGACCCAGTACTTC
CASSLRQHEGQETQYF
>NA|TRBJ1-2|TRBV7-2
TGTGCCAGCAGCTTAGTCATAGCTGGCTACACCTTC
CASSLVIAGYTF
>NA|TRBJ2-7|TRBV28
TGTGCCAGCAGTTTGACCGGGACTTCCTCGAGCGAGCAGTACTTC
CASSLTGTSSSEQYF
>NA|TRBJ1-6|TRBV11-2
TGTGCCAGCAGCTTATCCCCGACAGGCCGCTCGCCCCTCCACTTT
CASSLSPTGRSPLHF
>NA|TRBJ1-3|TRBV6-6
TGTGCCAGCAGATCTACCAGGGGAAACACCATATATTTT
CASRSTRGNTIYF
>TRBD2|TRBJ2-2|TRBV2
TGTGCCAGCAGTGACCCAGCGGGGGGGTTTAACACCGGGGAGCTGTTTTTT
CASSDPAGGFNTGELFF
>NA|TRBJ1-5|TRBV6-1
TGTGCCAGCAGTGAGCTTAAAAAAGAGGGGAAGACCCAGCATTTT
CASSELKKEGKTQHF
>NA|TRBJ1-1|TRBV18
TGTGCCAGCTCACTCGGGACACCAAGGGACACTGAAGCTTTCTTT
CASSLGTPRDTEAFF
>NA|TRBJ1-3|TRBV7-9
TGTGCCAGCAGCTTGGCGGGCTCTGGAAACACCATATATTTT
CASSLAGSGNTIYF
>TRBD2|TRBJ2-4|TRBV19
TGTGCCAGTAGTATCTCGGGAGGGCCGCGAAACATTCAGTACTTC
CASSISGGPRNIQYF
>NA|TRBJ1-1|TRBV5-1
TGCGCCAGCAGCTGGAGGGCCCCGAGCACTGAAGCTTTCTTT
CASSWRAPSTEAFF
>TRBD1|TRBJ1-2|TRBV7-3
TGTGCCAGCAGCCCAGACAGGGAAGACTATGGCTACACCTTC
CASSPDREDYGYTF
>NA|TRBJ1-5|TRBV10-3
TGTGCCATCAGTGATATTGATAGCAATCAGCCCCAGCATTTT
CAISDIDSNQPQHF
>NA|TRBJ2-2|TRBV6-4
TGTGCCAGCAGACCAGAGGGCGTGAACACCGGGGAGCTGTTTTTT
CASRPEGVNTGELFF
>NA|TRBJ2-1|TRBV7-2
TGTGCCAGCAGCCCAAGACCTGGAGCGGATGAGCAGTTCTTC
CASSPRPGADEQFF
>NA|TRBJ1-1|TRBV7-3
TGTGCCAGCAGCCTTCGGACAGAGAACACTGAAGCTTTCTTT
CASSLRTENTEAFF
>NA|TRBJ2-7|TRBV5-6
TGTGCCAGCAGCTTGTATGGCCCTAGCTCCTACGAGCAGTACTTC
CASSLYGPSSYEQYF
>NA|TRBJ1-1|TRBV9
TGTGCCAGCAGCGTAGCTGAGTCCCGGGCTGAAGCTTTCTTT
CASSVAESRAEAFF
>NA|TRBJ2-7|TRBV7-2
TGTGCCAGCAGCTTTCGACCGGACTACGAGCAGTACTTC
CASSFRPDYEQYF
>TRBD2|TRBJ2-1|TRBV7-2
TGTGCCAGCAGCTTAGTAACTAGCGGGTCCTACAATGAGCAGTTCTTC
CASSLVTSGSYNEQFF
>TRBD1|TRBJ1-2|TRBV10-3
TGTGCCATCAGTGAGTCCTGGGGCAGGGGGCACGATGGCTACACCTTC
CAISESWGRGHDGYTF
>NA|TRBJ2-7|TRBV7-3
TGTGCCAGCAGCTTAATGCCAGGGGCAGACAGCTACGAGCAGTACTTC
CASSLMPGADSYEQYF
>TRBD1|TRBJ1-2|TRBV18
TGTGCCAGCTCAACGGACAGGGGGCCTAATGGCTACACCTTC
CASSTDRGPNGYTF